This is a list of T cell receptor beta chains from one sample in a study of T cells in tuberculosis. TCRdb's copy holds only in-frame clones and misses some; the assay was immunoSEQ multiplex PCR. This table has tens of thousands of clones, around 93% appearing once. The specimen comprised PBMCs, sampled at tuberculosis diagnosis. The receptors shown here come from an adult with tuberculosis. The CDR3 runs from the conserved cysteine through the conserved F or W. A D gene is named only where the DNA matches it firmly. Size values are once, few and many counts, or a class for expanded clones, and some rows have none.

CDR3 protein: CASSLRSDNEKLFF
CDR3 DNA: TGTGCCAGCAGCTTAAGGAGCGATAATGAAAAACTGTTTTTT
CDR3 length: 14
D gene: .
V gene: TRBV11-2
clone size: .
J gene: TRBJ1-4

CDR3 protein: CASSPGTGGNQPQHF
CDR3 DNA: TGTGCCAGCAGTCCGGGGACAGGGGGTAATCAGCCCCAGCATTTT
CDR3 length: 15
D gene: TRBD1
V gene: TRBV27
clone size: once
J gene: TRBJ1-5

CDR3 protein: CASSLLEGAWMSPLHF
CDR3 DNA: TGTGCCAGCAGCCTTTTAGAGGGGGCTTGGATGTCACCCCTCCACTTT
CDR3 length: 16
D gene: TRBD1
V gene: TRBV11-2
clone size: .
J gene: TRBJ1-6

CDR3 protein: CASSDPSSNSPLHF
CDR3 DNA: TGTGCCAGCAGTGACCCTTCTTCTAATTCACCCCTCCACTTT
CDR3 length: 14
D gene: .
V gene: TRBV25-1
clone size: few
J gene: TRBJ1-6

CDR3 protein: CASSLDRAGAEKLFF
CDR3 DNA: TGTGCCAGCAGCTTAGATAGGGCAGGGGCTGAAAAACTGTTTTTT
CDR3 length: 15
D gene: .
V gene: TRBV7-8
clone size: .
J gene: TRBJ1-4

CDR3 protein: CARSLTIPGHEIAEAFF
CDR3 DNA: TGTGCCAGAAGCTTAACCATACCGGGACACGAAATCGCTGAAGCTTTCTTT
CDR3 length: 17
D gene: .
V gene: TRBV5-3
clone size: .
J gene: TRBJ1-1

CDR3 protein: CASRSGTLEAFF
CDR3 DNA: TGTGCCAGCAGAAGCGGGACACTAGAAGCTTTCTTT
CDR3 length: 12
D gene: .
V gene: TRBV6-5
clone size: .
J gene: TRBJ1-1

CDR3 protein: CASSVSRVGLETQYF
CDR3 DNA: TGTGCCAGCAGCGTATCTCGGGTGGGTTTGGAGACCCAGTACTTC
CDR3 length: 15
D gene: .
V gene: TRBV9
clone size: .
J gene: TRBJ2-5

CDR3 protein: CASSLRSWGGGETQYF
CDR3 DNA: TGTGCCAGCAGCCTCAGAAGCTGGGGGGGCGGGGAGACCCAGTACTTC
CDR3 length: 16
D gene: .
V gene: TRBV5-8
clone size: once
J gene: TRBJ2-5

CDR3 protein: CASSESVLVTEAFF
CDR3 DNA: TGTGCCAGCAGTGAGTCGGTTTTGGTCACTGAAGCTTTCTTT
CDR3 length: 14
D gene: .
V gene: TRBV6-1
clone size: .
J gene: TRBJ1-1

CDR3 protein: CASSDSEQGPDTQYF
CDR3 DNA: TGTGCCAGCAGTGACTCCGAGCAGGGCCCAGATACGCAGTATTTT
CDR3 length: 15
D gene: .
V gene: TRBV6-1
clone size: .
J gene: TRBJ2-3

CDR3 protein: CASSSTGGVGDTQYF
CDR3 DNA: TGCGCCAGCAGCTCTACAGGGGGCGTGGGTGATACGCAGTATTTT
CDR3 length: 15
D gene: TRBD1
V gene: TRBV5-1
clone size: .
J gene: TRBJ2-3

CDR3 protein: CASSLQGFQSPLHF
CDR3 DNA: TGTGCCAGCAGCTTGCAGGGTTTCCAGTCACCCCTCCACTTT
CDR3 length: 14
D gene: .
V gene: TRBV5-6
clone size: .
J gene: TRBJ1-6

CDR3 protein: CASSLKSGLDSSPLHF
CDR3 DNA: TGCGCCAGCAGCTTGAAGTCAGGGTTAGATAGTTCACCCCTCCACTTT
CDR3 length: 16
D gene: .
V gene: TRBV5-1
clone size: once
J gene: TRBJ1-6

CDR3 protein: CASRLAGESTDTQYF
CDR3 DNA: TGCGCCAGCAGACTAGCCGGAGAAAGCACAGATACGCAGTATTTT
CDR3 length: 15
D gene: .
V gene: TRBV5-1
clone size: .
J gene: TRBJ2-3

CDR3 protein: CASSLESADTIYF
CDR3 DNA: TGTGCCAGCAGCTTGGAAAGTGCGGACACCATATATTTT
CDR3 length: 13
D gene: .
V gene: TRBV5-4
clone size: once
J gene: TRBJ1-3

CDR3 protein: CASSIQGIDSPLHF
CDR3 DNA: TGTGCCAGTAGTATACAGGGAATTGATTCACCCCTCCACTTT
CDR3 length: 14
D gene: .
V gene: TRBV19
clone size: .
J gene: TRBJ1-6

CDR3 protein: CASSQLKGGLSGANVLTF
CDR3 DNA: TGTGCCAGCAGCCAGTTGAAAGGGGGCCTTTCTGGGGCCAACGTCCTGACTTTC
CDR3 length: 18
D gene: TRBD1
V gene: TRBV9
clone size: .
J gene: TRBJ2-6

CDR3 protein: CASSVGAGRADGELFF
CDR3 DNA: TGTGCCAGCAGCGTAGGGGCTGGCAGGGCAGACGGGGAGCTGTTTTTT
CDR3 length: 16
D gene: .
V gene: TRBV9
clone size: .
J gene: TRBJ2-2

CDR3 protein: CASSLRGGQETQYF
CDR3 DNA: TGTGCCAGCAGCCTAAGGGGGGGGCAAGAGACCCAGTACTTC
CDR3 length: 14
D gene: .
V gene: TRBV27
clone size: once
J gene: TRBJ2-5

CDR3 protein: CASSFQGSGANVLTF
CDR3 DNA: TGTGCCAGCAGCTTCCAGGGCTCTGGGGCCAACGTCCTGACTTTC
CDR3 length: 15
D gene: .
V gene: TRBV5-8
clone size: .
J gene: TRBJ2-6

CDR3 protein: CASSLVISGGNEQFF
CDR3 DNA: TGTGCCAGCAGCTTGGTCATTAGCGGGGGCAATGAGCAGTTCTTC
CDR3 length: 15
D gene: TRBD2
V gene: TRBV5-6
clone size: .
J gene: TRBJ2-1

CDR3 protein: CASSLLANTEAFF
CDR3 DNA: TGTGCCAGCAGCTTGTTGGCGAACACTGAAGCTTTCTTT
CDR3 length: 13
D gene: .
V gene: TRBV5-4
clone size: .
J gene: TRBJ1-1

CDR3 protein: CASSQSVEAQETQYF
CDR3 DNA: TGCGCCAGCAGTCAATCGGTCGAGGCACAAGAGACCCAGTACTTC
CDR3 length: 15
D gene: .
V gene: TRBV23-1
clone size: .
J gene: TRBJ2-5

CDR3 protein: CASSLTGQQNQPQHF
CDR3 DNA: TGTGCCAGCAGCTTAACAGGACAGCAAAATCAGCCCCAGCATTTT
CDR3 length: 15
D gene: .
V gene: TRBV7-2
clone size: .
J gene: TRBJ1-5

CDR3 protein: CASSYGTGRSTEAFF
CDR3 DNA: TGTGCCAGCAGTTACGGGACAGGGAGATCCACTGAAGCTTTCTTT
CDR3 length: 15
D gene: TRBD1
V gene: TRBV6-6
clone size: .
J gene: TRBJ1-1

CDR3 protein: CASSQDESNYGYTF
CDR3 DNA: TGTGCCAGCAGCCAAGATGAGTCTAACTATGGCTACACCTTC
CDR3 length: 14
D gene: .
V gene: TRBV14
clone size: .
J gene: TRBJ1-2

CDR3 protein: CASSDSGTQYNEQFF
CDR3 DNA: TGTGCCAGCAGTGATTCGGGAACTCAGTACAATGAGCAGTTCTTC
CDR3 length: 15
D gene: .
V gene: TRBV2
clone size: .
J gene: TRBJ2-1

CDR3 protein: CACEGEKLFF
CDR3 DNA: TGTGCCTGCGAGGGTGAAAAACTGTTTTTT
CDR3 length: 10
D gene: .
V gene: TRBV30
clone size: medium-sized
J gene: TRBJ1-4

CDR3 protein: CASSQDEVRVIRSNTIYF
CDR3 DNA: TGTGCCAGCAGCCAAGATGAGGTCCGAGTGATCCGGTCAAACACCATATATTTT
CDR3 length: 18
D gene: .
V gene: TRBV4-2
clone size: .
J gene: TRBJ1-3

CDR3 protein: CASSFGGGTGELFF
CDR3 DNA: TGTGCCAGCAGCTTTGGCGGGGGAACCGGGGAGCTGTTTTTT
CDR3 length: 14
D gene: TRBD2
V gene: TRBV7-2
clone size: .
J gene: TRBJ2-2

CDR3 protein: CASSPVDEFSYEQYF
CDR3 DNA: TGTGCCAGCAGCCCCGTAGATGAATTTTCCTACGAGCAGTACTTC
CDR3 length: 15
D gene: .
V gene: TRBV6-5
clone size: .
J gene: TRBJ2-7

CDR3 protein: CASSPPGQLNTGELFF
CDR3 DNA: TGTGCCAGCTCACCGCCGGGACAGCTTAACACCGGGGAGCTGTTTTTT
CDR3 length: 16
D gene: TRBD1
V gene: TRBV18
clone size: .
J gene: TRBJ2-2

CDR3 protein: CASVGGEFNEQFF
CDR3 DNA: TGTGCCAGCGTAGGAGGGGAATTTAATGAGCAGTTCTTC
CDR3 length: 13
D gene: .
V gene: TRBV28
clone size: .
J gene: TRBJ2-1

CDR3 protein: CASRLEGQVLDTEAFF
CDR3 DNA: TGTGCCAGCAGGCTGGAGGGACAGGTCTTGGACACTGAAGCTTTCTTT
CDR3 length: 16
D gene: TRBD1
V gene: TRBV2
clone size: .
J gene: TRBJ1-1

CDR3 protein: CASSQALGGKSVMHYGYTF
CDR3 DNA: TGCGCCAGCAGCCAAGCCTTGGGCGGGAAAAGCGTTATGCACTATGGCTACACCTTC
CDR3 length: 19
D gene: .
V gene: TRBV4-1
clone size: .
J gene: TRBJ1-2

CDR3 protein: CASSLRSLIQHF
CDR3 DNA: TGTGCCAGCAGTTTAAGGAGCCTTATCCAGCATTTT
CDR3 length: 12
D gene: .
V gene: TRBV28
clone size: .
J gene: TRBJ1-5

CDR3 protein: CAWSAQGAEQFF
CDR3 DNA: TGTGCCTGGAGTGCACAAGGGGCCGAGCAGTTCTTC
CDR3 length: 12
D gene: .
V gene: TRBV30
clone size: .
J gene: TRBJ2-1

CDR3 protein: CASSLEWGHRYSPLHF
CDR3 DNA: TGCGCCAGCAGCTTAGAATGGGGACACCGATATTCACCCCTCCACTTT
CDR3 length: 16
D gene: .
V gene: TRBV5-1
clone size: once
J gene: TRBJ1-6

CDR3 protein: CSARGTGGAFF
CDR3 DNA: TGCAGTGCTAGGGGAACAGGTGGGGCTTTCTTT
CDR3 length: 11
D gene: .
V gene: TRBV20-1
clone size: .
J gene: TRBJ1-1

CDR3 protein: CASRFLGTGQETQYF
CDR3 DNA: TGTGCCAGCCGGTTCCTCGGGACTGGTCAAGAGACCCAGTACTTC
CDR3 length: 15
D gene: .
V gene: TRBV27
clone size: once
J gene: TRBJ2-5

CDR3 protein: CASSIRQGNNSPLHF
CDR3 DNA: TGTGCCAGTAGTATCCGCCAGGGAAATAATTCACCCCTCCACTTT
CDR3 length: 15
D gene: .
V gene: TRBV19
clone size: .
J gene: TRBJ1-6

CDR3 protein: CASSYSDIQALHF
CDR3 DNA: TGTGCCAGCAGTTACTCCGATATCCAGGCCCTCCACTTT
CDR3 length: 13
D gene: .
V gene: TRBV6-5
clone size: .
J gene: TRBJ1-6

CDR3 protein: CSVPRADTQYF
CDR3 DNA: TGCAGTGTTCCGAGGGCAGATACGCAGTATTTT
CDR3 length: 11
D gene: .
V gene: TRBV20-1
clone size: .
J gene: TRBJ2-3

CDR3 protein: CASSQTGLNTGELFF
CDR3 DNA: TGTGCCAGCAGTCAGACAGGGCTGAACACCGGGGAGCTGTTTTTT
CDR3 length: 15
D gene: TRBD1
V gene: TRBV28
clone size: .
J gene: TRBJ2-2

CDR3 protein: CSVEVTQGQRDTDTQYF
CDR3 DNA: TGCAGCGTTGAAGTGACCCAGGGACAGAGAGACACAGATACGCAGTATTTT
CDR3 length: 17
D gene: TRBD1
V gene: TRBV29-1
clone size: .
J gene: TRBJ2-3

CDR3 protein: CASSNRQNSGNTIYF
CDR3 DNA: TGTGCCAGCAGTAATAGACAGAACTCTGGAAACACCATATATTTT
CDR3 length: 15
D gene: .
V gene: TRBV2
clone size: .
J gene: TRBJ1-3

CDR3 protein: CASNWGPGAEAFF
CDR3 DNA: TGTGCCAGCAACTGGGGCCCGGGGGCTGAAGCTTTCTTT
CDR3 length: 13
D gene: .
V gene: TRBV2
clone size: .
J gene: TRBJ1-1

CDR3 protein: CASSSTGTGSYEQYF
CDR3 DNA: TGTGCCAGCAGTTCGACCGGGACAGGGTCCTACGAGCAGTACTTC
CDR3 length: 15
D gene: TRBD1
V gene: TRBV13
clone size: .
J gene: TRBJ2-7